The source of this T cell receptor beta chain is a study of identical twins. Using its own MiXCR run on the 5' RACE reads, TCRdb lists one record per CDR3 protein. The table shows roughly 630,000 distinct CDR3 sequences, with roughly 7.1% occurring only once. Ten or more counts support this clonotype. This CDR3 has 14 amino acids. The germline gives CDR1 DFQATT, CDR2 SNEGSKA (reference sequence). Trimming took 6 bases from V and 8 from J; bases not matched to a gene: 13. This sample also belongs to another study, concerning yellow fever vaccine responses in identical twins.

The sample consisted of PBMCs. This clonotype originated in a young woman in good health. The chain links TRBV20-1 to TRBJ2-1, with 7 positions matching TRBD1. CDR3 bases: TGCAGTGCACCGACAGGGATAGTAATTGATGAGCAGTTCTTC. Translating it yields CSAPTGIVIDEQFF.